The clone carrying this T cell receptor beta chain has more than one count but fewer than ten. The repertoire was sequenced with immunoSEQ multiplex PCR; TCRdb's copy has only in-frame clones and lacks some. The table lists roughly 120,000 clones, more than 80% of them singletons. The source of the sample is a study of control samples from healthy donors and cancer patients. V was trimmed by 4 bases and J by 3 bases, leaving 13 bases between them. The CDR3 length is 14 residues. Germline values: CDR1 SGHRS, CDR2 YFSETQ. The sample comprised PBMCs. The chain recombines TRBV5-1 with TRBJ1-1, with D perhaps TRBD1 (6 bases). The receptor comes from a woman aged 45 to 65 with colorectal cancer. Written as DNA, the CDR3 is TGCGCCAGCAGCATAGGGGGGATGGACACTGAAGCTTTCTTT. Residues: CASSIGGMDTEAFF.